A selection of T cell receptor beta chains follows, all from one sample in a study of T cell changes during pregnancy in multiple sclerosis. The table came from immunoSEQ multiplex PCR; TCRdb's copy has only in-frame clones and leaves some out. The table shows just under 95,000 clones, with 85% to 95% occurring only once. Sequences were derived from peripheral blood, sampled in the first trimester of pregnancy. These receptors were obtained from a female donor with multiple sclerosis, enrolled in a pregnancy study. CDR3s include the opening cysteine and the closing phenylalanine or tryptophan. Fields, in order: CDR3 length, V gene, clone size, J gene, D gene, CDR3 protein, CDR3 DNA. A D gene is named only where the DNA matches it firmly. Expanded clones are given a class, and other clones once, few, many or no size at all.

16,TRBV7-8,NA,TRBJ2-7,TRBD2,CASSSPGTSGSYEQYF,TGTGCCAGCAGCAGCCCCGGGACTAGCGGGAGCTACGAGCAGTACTTC
13,TRBV28,NA,TRBJ2-2,NA,CASRTGNTGELFF,TGTGCCAGCAGGACAGGGAACACCGGGGAGCTGTTTTTT
19,TRBV5-1,NA,TRBJ2-7,TRBD2,CASSLVSITSGESSYEQYF,TGCGCCAGCAGCTTGGTCTCCATTACTAGCGGGGAGAGCTCCTACGAGCAGTACTTC
14,TRBV19,NA,TRBJ2-5,NA,CASSIRSAQETQYF,TGTGCCAGTAGTATTCGGAGCGCCCAAGAGACCCAGTACTTC
16,TRBV28,NA,TRBJ1-4,TRBD1,CASTVLQGAGNEKLFF,TGTGCCAGCACCGTCCTCCAGGGGGCTGGTAATGAAAAACTGTTTTTT
17,TRBV9,NA,TRBJ2-3,TRBD2,CASSVELAGGYTDTQYF,TGTGCCAGCAGCGTAGAGTTAGCGGGAGGGTACACAGATACGCAGTATTTT
15,TRBV9,NA,TRBJ2-1,TRBD1,CASSPDREAWDEQFF,TGTGCCAGCAGCCCGGACAGGGAGGCTTGGGATGAGCAGTTCTTC
15,TRBV6-6,NA,TRBJ2-7,NA,CASTNAGSSYYEQYF,TGTGCCAGCACCAACGCGGGGTCCTCGTACTACGAGCAGTACTTC
15,TRBV7-2,few,TRBJ2-7,TRBD2,CASSGRLAGAYEQYF,TGTGCCAGCAGCGGGCGACTAGCGGGAGCCTACGAGCAGTACTTC
15,TRBV5-4,once,TRBJ2-3,TRBD2,CASSPPSGRTDTQYF,TGTGCCAGCAGCCCGCCCAGCGGGAGGACAGATACGCAGTATTTT
17,TRBV5-4,NA,TRBJ2-7,TRBD2,CASSFGLAGGQPYEQYF,TGTGCCAGCAGCTTCGGTCTGGCGGGAGGGCAACCCTACGAGCAGTACTTC